The 32 T cell receptor beta chains below all came from one sample that was sequenced in a study of identical twins. TCRdb independently ran MiXCR on the 5' RACE reads; one entry per CDR3 protein. The data show 500,000 or so distinct CDR3 sequences, 14% seen once. The sample was also linked to a second study, of yellow fever vaccine responses in identical twins.

The specimen sequenced was CD4+ T cells sorted from blood. These receptor sequences come from a woman younger than 35 in good health.

V is TRBV20-1 and J is TRBJ2-1, with TRBD2 matching 10 bases. CDR3 length: 16 amino acids. Trimming at V came to 3 bases and at J to 1 base, leaving 6 bases not matched to a gene. CDR1 and CDR2 from the germline V gene are DFQATT and SNEGSKA (reference sequence). The CDR3 bases are TGCAGTGCTAGCGGACCGGGACTAGCGTCCTACAATGAGCAGTTCTTC. Translating gives CSASGPGLASYNEQFF.

In its sample, this clonotype was seen many times. The chain is built from TRBV9 and TRBJ2-2, with D uncertain. This CDR3 region has 14 residues. The ends were cut back, 0 bases at V and 8 bases at J, with 11 bases in the middle. From germline, CDR1 is SGDLS and CDR2 YYNGEE. CDR3 amino acids: CASSVAVDAGELFF. The CDR3, as DNA: TGTGCCAGCAGCGTAGCGGTGGACGCGGGGGAGCTGTTTTTT.

In its sample, this clonotype was seen a few times. The chain links TRBV12-3 or TRBV12-4 to TRBJ2-2, with D unresolved. V shed 3 bases and J shed 5 bases, with 13 bases lying between them. This CDR3 comprises 15 residues. The CDR3 protein is CASSLARRKTGELFF. The CDR3 nucleotides are TGTGCCAGCAGTTTGGCTAGACGAAAGACCGGGGAGCTGTTTTTT.

The V call is TRBV6-6, the J call TRBJ2-1; D uncertain. V gave up 8 bases and J gave up 1 base, with 9 bases separating them. The CDR3 runs 13 residues. Germline CDR1 reads MNHNY; CDR2 reads SVGAGI (reference sequence). The CDR3, as DNA: TGTGCCAGCGGGGTGGATTCCTACAATGAGCAGTTCTTC. It codes for CASGVDSYNEQFF.

This clonotype was detected only a few times. CDR3: CASRLAGANEQFF. The CDR3 DNA sequence: TGTGCCAGTCGACTAGCGGGAGCCAATGAGCAGTTCTTC. The V and J genes are TRBV27 and TRBJ2-1; TRBD2 matches 12 bases. V shed 9 bases, J shed 6 bases, and the junction held 3 bases outside the gene matches. The CDR3 spans 13 residues. CDR1 and CDR2 (germline): MNHEY, SMNVEV (reference sequence).

On this clonotype: A much larger clone is a single base away; this may be a read error. This sequence joins TRBV20-1 and TRBJ2-3; perhaps TRBD1 as D (7 bases). This CDR3 has 13 residues. The V gene's germline CDR1 is DFQATT and CDR2 SNEGSKA (reference sequence). DNA for the CDR3: TGCAGTGCTAGAGTGGAGGGGGCAGATGCGCAGTATTTT. It encodes CSARVEGADAQYF.

This sequence joins TRBV28 and TRBJ2-2, with a possible D match to TRBD2 (5 bases). Trimming removed 4 bases at V and 7 bases at J, with 16 bases between. The CDR3 loop spans 15 amino acids. Per the germline V gene, CDR1 is MDHEN and CDR2 is SYDVKM. DNA for the CDR3: TGTGCCAGCAGTTCCGCCGGGATCAACCACGGGGAGCTGTTTTTT. Translated: CASSSAGINHGELFF.

This chain joins TRBV9 and TRBJ2-1; TRBD2 agrees at 8 bases. V lost 0 bases, J lost 0 bases, and 17 bases stayed unmatched. Germline values: CDR1 SGDLS, CDR2 YYNGEE. This CDR3 contains 21 residues. In nucleotides, the CDR3 is TGTGCCAGCAGCGTAGGGGGACGGGGACTAGGGGCGGCCGGCTCCTACAATGAGCAGTTCTTC. It encodes CASSVGGRGLGAAGSYNEQFF.

This clonotype was seen a handful of times. V is TRBV12-3 or TRBV12-4 and J is TRBJ2-5, with TRBD2 identical over 16 bases. The CDR3 consists of 16 residues. The V and J ends lost 5 bases and 7 bases, in that order; junction bases with no gene match: 7. The CDR3 DNA reads as TGTGCCAGCAGTCCCCTGGGACTAGCGGGAGGGGCGACCCAGTACTTC. Translation gives CASSPLGLAGGATQYF.

The chain carries TRBV20-1 and TRBJ2-4; 9 bases are shared with TRBD2. V lost 4 bases, J lost 9 bases, and 10 bases stayed unmatched. The CDR3 loop spans 14 amino acids. Looked up from germline, CDR1 is DFQATT and CDR2 is SNEGSKA (reference sequence). CDR3 loop: CSATGLAVGGIQYF. The CDR3, as DNA: TGCAGTGCTACGGGACTAGCTGTGGGGGGCATTCAGTACTTC.

CDR3 sequence (DNA): TGTGCCAGCAGTGACTGGCGGGGGGGCAGTGAGCAGTTCTTC. It is translated as CASSDWRGGSEQFF. V usage is TRBV2 and J usage is TRBJ2-1; 9 positions match TRBD2. V lost 3 bases to trimming and J lost 9 bases; unmatched junction nucleotides: 6. The CDR3 extends over 14 amino acids. CDR1 and CDR2 (germline): SNHLY, FYNNEI.

J is TRBJ2-7 and V is TRBV28, with 7 nucleotides matching TRBD1. This CDR3 has 14 residues. J gave up 2 bases and V 5 bases, and 6 bases lay outside the gene matches. Looked up from germline, CDR1 is MDHEN and CDR2 is SYDVKM. The CDR3 is CASSPGQYAYEQYF. The CDR3 DNA reads as TGTGCCAGCAGTCCGGGACAGTATGCCTACGAGCAGTACTTC.

Only a few counts were recorded for this clonotype. The chain has TRBV15 and TRBJ2-2; no clear D. CDR3 length: 16 residues. Germline V lookup: CDR1 LNHNV, CDR2 YYDKDF (reference sequence). The V end was cut by 0 bases, the J end by 2 bases, with 10 bases between. The DNA for the CDR3 is TGTGCCACCAGCAGAGATCCTGGCAGAAACACCGGGGAGCTGTTTTTT. This codes for CATSRDPGRNTGELFF.

On this clonotype: A much more abundant neighbour one base away suggests this may be a read error. V is TRBV28 and J is TRBJ1-5, with TRBD1 as a possible D gene (5 bases). The length of the CDR3 is 14 residues. Per the germline V gene, CDR1 is MDHEN and CDR2 is SYDVKM. Trimming cost V 2 bases and J 2 bases, with 7 bases left between them. CDR3 protein: CASSLAGRNQPQHF. In nucleotides, the CDR3 is TGTGCCAGCAGTTTAGCAGGGCGCAATCAGCCCCAGCATTTT.

The chain joins TRBV29-1 to TRBJ1-2; D call uncertain. Trimming left V 7 bases short and J 2 bases short, with 11 bases between. CDR1 SQVTM and CDR2 ANQGSEA come from the germline V gene. This CDR3 comprises 12 residues. CDR3 DNA: TGCAGCGGGGGAGACCACAACTATGGCTACACCTTC. This codes for CSGGDHNYGYTF. The full variable domain, completed using reference TRBV29-1 and TRBJ1-2, is SAVISQKPSRDICQRGTSLTIQCQVDSQVTMMFWYRQQPGQSLTLIATANQGSEATYESGFVIDKFPISRPNLTFSTLTVSNMSPEDSSIYLCSGGDHNYGYTFGSGTRLTVV.

The V and J genes are TRBV7-9 and TRBJ2-2; TRBD1 matches at 7 bases. CDR1 is SEHNR, CDR2 FQNEAQ, per germline (reference sequence). The V and J ends lost 6 bases and 1 base, in that order; junction bases with no gene match: 5. The CDR3 totals 15 residues. This CDR3 reads CASRSRQGNTGELFF. CDR3 sequence (DNA): TGTGCCAGCAGAAGTAGACAGGGGAACACCGGGGAGCTGTTTTTT.

This clonotype was observed at least ten times. The rearrangement links TRBV12-3 or TRBV12-4 to TRBJ2-1; the match to TRBD1 covers 9 bases. Germline trimming cut 5 bases from V and 9 bases from J; bases unmatched to any gene: 8. This CDR3 comprises 14 residues. CDR3 in DNA: TGTGCCAGCAGTACGGGACAGGGAAAGCGTGAGCAGTTCTTC. It yields the protein CASSTGQGKREQFF.

The rearrangement links TRBV5-1 to TRBJ2-3, with D perhaps matching TRBD2 (6 bases). V shed 3 bases and J shed 11 bases, with 19 bases lying between them. The germline V gene encodes CDR1 SGHRS and CDR2 YFSETQ. The CDR3 totals 14 residues. The CDR3 loop is CASSSHLPGTQQYF. As DNA, the CDR3 is TGCGCCAGCAGCTCTCACCTGCCCGGGACTCAGCAGTATTTT.

CDR3 DNA sequence: TGTGCCAGCAGTTCGGGGAGTAAAGACTACGAGCAGTACTTC. This translates into CASSSGSKDYEQYF. The genes are TRBV12-3 or TRBV12-4 and TRBJ2-7, with D tentatively TRBD2 (5 bases). The CDR3 spans 14 residues. The V and J ends lost 4 bases and 3 bases respectively, with 13 bases between them.

In its sample, this clonotype was seen a few times. The DNA for the CDR3 is TGTGCCAGCAGCTTAAATCGGAGAACGAGCGGGAGGGCCGACGGCCGGACCCAGTACTTC. This translates into CASSLNRRTSGRADGRTQYF. V usage is TRBV11-1 and J usage is TRBJ2-5; 10 nucleotides line up with TRBD2. Germline trimming cut 2 bases from V and 7 bases from J; bases unmatched to any gene: 22. The germline gives CDR1 SGHAT, CDR2 FQDESV (reference sequence). The CDR3 runs to 20 residues.

The chain carries TRBV4-3 and TRBJ2-3; D call uncertain. Trimming removed 4 bases at V and 1 base at J, with 6 bases between. CDR1 LGHNA and CDR2 YSLEER come from the germline V gene. The CDR3 has 13 residues. The CDR3 region is CASSRMGTDTQYF. CDR3 bases: TGCGCCAGCAGCCGGATGGGCACAGATACGCAGTATTTT.

V and J are TRBV6-1 and TRBJ1-2; D ambiguous. V was cut by 2 bases and J by 5 bases, with 9 bases left in between. CDR3 length: 13 amino acids. From germline, CDR1 is MNHNS and CDR2 SASEGT. CDR3 in amino acids: CASSENSQYGYTF. The CDR3 nucleotides read TGTGCCAGCAGTGAAAACAGCCAGTATGGCTACACCTTC.

The V gene is TRBV12-3 or TRBV12-4, the J gene TRBJ1-2; TRBD1 matches at 9 bases. The CDR3 sequence is 14 residues long. J gave up 7 bases and V 6 bases, and 9 bases lay outside the gene matches. The CDR3 DNA is TGTGCCAGCAGCAGAGGACAGGGGTTCTCTGGCTACACCTTC. It encodes CASSRGQGFSGYTF.

This sequence joins TRBV15 and TRBJ2-3, with a weak D call TRBD1 (6 bases). Germline CDR1 and CDR2: LNHNV and YYDKDF (reference sequence). The ends were cut back, 3 bases at V and 6 bases at J, with 22 bases in the middle. This CDR3 contains 17 residues. The CDR3 coding sequence is TGTGCCACCAGCAGGGGCAGGGGCCAACCCCCGCCGGATACGCAGTATTTT. Translation: CATSRGRGQPPPDTQYF.

The rearrangement joins TRBV18 to TRBJ2-5; D is unresolved. Germline CDR1 KGHSH, CDR2 LQKENI. V lost 7 bases, J lost 2 bases, and 14 bases lay in between. The CDR3 sequence is 14 residues long. The CDR3 here is CASLAGRNQETQYF. The CDR3 bases are TGTGCCAGCTTGGCCGGGCGGAATCAAGAGACCCAGTACTTC.

The gene calls are TRBV28 and TRBJ2-7; TRBD2 is a possible D gene (5 bases). Trimming pared 8 bases from V and 4 bases from J, leaving 15 bases between. In germline, CDR1 is MDHEN, CDR2 SYDVKM. This CDR3 region has 13 residues. In DNA form, the CDR3 reads TGTGCCAGCCTGGTAGTGGGGAGTTACGAGCAGTACTTC. Encoded protein: CASLVVGSYEQYF.

The CDR3 here is CASTQGGYEQYF. The CDR3 DNA follows: TGTGCCAGCACTCAGGGTGGATACGAGCAGTACTTC. The chain carries TRBV6-5 and TRBJ2-7; D perhaps matches TRBD1 (5 bases). This CDR3 has 12 amino acids. Germline values: CDR1 MNHEY, CDR2 SVGAGI. Trimming pared 7 bases from V and 4 bases from J, leaving 11 bases between.

This clonotype came up a few times. V and J are TRBV6-1 and TRBJ1-5, with 7 nucleotides matching TRBD1. Germline-derived CDR1 and CDR2 are MNHNS and SASEGT. The junction had 3 bases not matched to a gene; V was cut back by 3 bases and J by 1 base. The CDR3 runs to 15 residues. The CDR3 region is CASSDNRGSNQPQHF. DNA for the CDR3: TGTGCCAGCAGTGACAACAGGGGAAGCAATCAGCCCCAGCATTTT.

This clonotype was seen only a few times. CDR3 amino acids: CASSNTGGTNEKLFF. The CDR3 coding sequence is TGTGCCAGCAGTAACACCGGGGGGACTAATGAAAAACTGTTTTTT. The V call is TRBV2, the J call TRBJ1-4; the D gene is possibly TRBD1 (5 bases). This CDR3 is 15 amino acids long. Germline values: CDR1 SNHLY, CDR2 FYNNEI. Trimming removed 5 bases from V and 2 bases from J, with 12 bases in between.

This clonotype was found a few times. The chain links TRBV6-5 to TRBJ1-5; D unresolved. Germline loops: CDR1 MNHEY, CDR2 SVGAGI. The V end lost 2 bases, the J end lost 1 base, and 6 bases lay between the germline ends. The CDR3 is made up of 14 amino acids. CDR3 sequence reads: CASSYRGSNQPQHF. CDR3 sequence (DNA): TGTGCCAGCAGTTACCGTGGCAGCAATCAGCCCCAGCATTTT.

This clonotype has more than one count but fewer than ten. J is TRBJ2-2 and V is TRBV10-3; D is unclear. There are 13 residues in the CDR3. Between the trimmed V and J ends, which lost 6 bases and 5 bases, there was a span of 10 bases. Germline CDR1 reads ENHRY; CDR2 reads SYGVKD. The chain's CDR3 is CAIRVIGTGELFF. Here the CDR3 DNA reads TGTGCCATCAGAGTGATCGGTACCGGGGAGCTGTTTTTT.

This chain connects TRBV12-3 or TRBV12-4 to TRBJ2-7; D remains ambiguous. The CDR3 totals 8 residues. The V and J ends lost 9 bases and 8 bases respectively, with 5 bases between them. The CDR3 protein is CARKKQYF. The DNA of the CDR3 is TGTGCCAGAAAGAAGCAGTACTTC.